Included here is one T cell receptor beta chain sequence, with context. Its antigen is undetermined. The V gene's germline CDR1 is SQVTM and CDR2 ANQGSEA. Unmatched junction bases numbered 21, after V lost 5 bases and J lost 3 bases. This CDR3 has 19 residues. TCRdb keeps only in-frame clones here, not all; method: immunoSEQ multiplex PCR. The table has some 110,000 clones, 92% seen once. The sample comes from a study of T cell responses to AZD1222 COVID-19 vaccine. General study results and limits: Spike-wide vaccine-associated CD4 TCRs dominated at 160-218 and 743-854.

The TCR sequence derives from an adult who received the AZD1222 COVID-19 vaccine. The rearrangement links TRBV29-1 to TRBJ1-2; 10 bases align to TRBD1. Sequences were derived from peripheral blood, sampled 28 days after the second AZD1222 dose. This chain's CDR3 is CSVLKGGLGTGVGDYGYTF. CDR3 DNA sequence: TGCAGCGTTTTGAAAGGAGGGTTAGGGACAGGGGTTGGTGACTATGGCTACACCTTC.